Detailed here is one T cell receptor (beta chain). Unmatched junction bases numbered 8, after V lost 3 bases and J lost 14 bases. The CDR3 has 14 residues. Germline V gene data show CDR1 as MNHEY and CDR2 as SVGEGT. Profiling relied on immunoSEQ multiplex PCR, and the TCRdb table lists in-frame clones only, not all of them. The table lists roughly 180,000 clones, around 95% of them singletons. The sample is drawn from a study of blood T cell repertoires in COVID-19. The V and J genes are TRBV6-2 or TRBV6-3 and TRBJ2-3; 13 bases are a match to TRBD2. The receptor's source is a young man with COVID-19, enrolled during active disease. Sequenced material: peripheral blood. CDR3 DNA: TGTGCCAGCAGTTATATACTAGCGGGGGGGGTTCCGTATTTT. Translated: CASSYILAGGVPYF.